What follows describes a single T cell receptor beta chain. CDR3 length: 17 residues. CDR1 and CDR2 from the germline V gene are SGHKS and YYEKEE (reference sequence). The junction had 4 bases not matched to a gene; V was cut back by 0 bases and J by 0 bases. This entry belongs to a study of blood T cell repertoires in COVID-19. Study-level information: Whether acute or convalescent, the COVID-19 samples came from the United States, Italy and Spain. From T cells, B-cell-depleted T cells, or PBMCs came the material, which was cDNA or gDNA.

In the original processing: Amplifying reference gene primers gave estimates of nucleated cell counts. Generated by immunoSEQ multiplex PCR, the TCRdb table keeps only in-frame clones and is missing some. Clonal size and the V and J genes are those of that table, whereas D and trimming came from the DNA. This table holds about 270,000 clones, around four fifths found once. V usage is TRBV5-5 and J usage is TRBJ2-2; 8 bases line up with TRBD2. This receptor was identified in a woman aged 50 to 60 with active or convalescent COVID-19. The sequenced sample was peripheral blood. CDR3 loop: CASSLAGGAPNTGELFF. CDR3 DNA sequence: TGTGCCAGCAGCTTGGCCGGGGGGGCCCCGAACACCGGGGAGCTGTTTTTT.